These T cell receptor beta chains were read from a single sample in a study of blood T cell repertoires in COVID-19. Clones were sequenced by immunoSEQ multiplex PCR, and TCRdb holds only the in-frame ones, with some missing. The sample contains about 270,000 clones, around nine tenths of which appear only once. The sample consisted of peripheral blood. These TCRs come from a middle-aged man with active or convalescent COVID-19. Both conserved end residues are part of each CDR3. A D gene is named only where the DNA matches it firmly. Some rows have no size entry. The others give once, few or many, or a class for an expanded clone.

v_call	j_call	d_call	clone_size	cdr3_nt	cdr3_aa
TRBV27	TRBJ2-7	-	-	TGTGCCAGCAGGCAGCAGGGCCCTTACGAGCAGTACTTC	CASRQQGPYEQYF
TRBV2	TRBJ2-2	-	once	TGTGCCAGCTCGATCGGCGGGGCGAACACCGGGGAGCTGTTTTTT	CASSIGGANTGELFF
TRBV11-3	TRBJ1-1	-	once	TGTGCCAGCAGCTTAGTAACAGTGAACACTGAAGCTTTCTTT	CASSLVTVNTEAFF
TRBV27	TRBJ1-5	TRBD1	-	TGTGCCAGCAGTTCCCTTGGAAGTCGGGACAGTCGTAATCAGCCCCAGCATTTT	CASSSLGSRDSRNQPQHF
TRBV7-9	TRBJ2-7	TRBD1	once	TGTGCCAGCAGCTCAGAGGGAGTGCAGGGGGCCTACGAGCAGTACTTC	CASSSEGVQGAYEQYF
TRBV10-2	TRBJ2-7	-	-	TGCGCCAGCAACGAGGCGGGATCATACGAGCAGTACTTC	CASNEAGSYEQYF
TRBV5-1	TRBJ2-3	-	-	TGCGCCAGCAGCGGGGGACTTTATCGCACAGATACGCAGTATTTT	CASSGGLYRTDTQYF
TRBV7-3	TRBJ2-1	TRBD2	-	TGTGCCAGCAGCCATAGCGGGGGGGCCATCGATGAGCAGTTCTTC	CASSHSGGAIDEQFF
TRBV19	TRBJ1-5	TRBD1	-	TGTGCCAGTAGTACGACAGGGAATTATCAGCCCCAGCATTTT	CASSTTGNYQPQHF
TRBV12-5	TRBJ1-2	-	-	TGTGCTAGTGTTCCGTCAGGCGGGGATGGCTACACCTTC	CASVPSGGDGYTF
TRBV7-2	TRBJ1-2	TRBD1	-	TGTGCCGCCAACTTACTGGGACAGAACTATGGCTACACCTTC	CAANLLGQNYGYTF
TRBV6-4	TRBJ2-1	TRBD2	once	TGTGCCAGCAAAGGACTAGCGGAGTGGGATGAGCAGTTCTTC	CASKGLAEWDEQFF
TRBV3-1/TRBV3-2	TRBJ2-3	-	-	TGTGCCAGCAGCCAAGAAGCCGGGAGAGATACGCAGTATTTT	CASSQEAGRDTQYF
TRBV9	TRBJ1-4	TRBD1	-	TGTGCCAGCAGCCCCCTGACAGGGGGCAATGAAAAACTGTTTTTT	CASSPLTGGNEKLFF
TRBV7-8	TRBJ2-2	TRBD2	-	TGTGCCAGCAGCTTAGCTCTAGCGGGGGCGGGCACCGGGGAGCTGTTTTTT	CASSLALAGAGTGELFF
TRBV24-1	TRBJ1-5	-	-	TGTGCCACCAAGAGGGGCAGGCCACACAGGGAAAGCAATCAGCCCCAGCATTTT	CATKRGRPHRESNQPQHF
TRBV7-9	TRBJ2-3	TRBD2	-	TGTGCCAGCAGCTTGTCGGCTAGCGGGGTTCAGGATACGCAGTATTTT	CASSLSASGVQDTQYF
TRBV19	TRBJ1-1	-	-	TGTGCCAGTAGTCCCCGGGTCTACCGCCCGCACACTGAAGCTTTCTTT	CASSPRVYRPHTEAFF
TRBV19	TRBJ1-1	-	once	TGTGCCAGTATGATGGGGCTCACTGAAGCTTTCTTT	CASMMGLTEAFF
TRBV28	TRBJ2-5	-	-	TGTGCCAGCAGCTCCCTACTAGAGACCCAGTACTTC	CASSSLLETQYF
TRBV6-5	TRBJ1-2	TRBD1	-	TGTGCCGGCAGTTACCTTCAAGGGACAGTCTATGGCTACACCTTC	CAGSYLQGTVYGYTF
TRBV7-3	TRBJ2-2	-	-	TGTGCCAGCAGCCGAGGGCCTCGGGTAGCGGCTAAAAACACCGGGGAGCTGTTTTTT	CASSRGPRVAAKNTGELFF
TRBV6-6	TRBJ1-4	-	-	TGTGCCAGCAGCCGAATCGGTGCAACTAATGAAAAACTGTTTTTT	CASSRIGATNEKLFF
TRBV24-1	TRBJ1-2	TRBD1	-	TGTGCCACCAGTGACTTAGGGACAGGGGCAGGTGGCTACACCTTC	CATSDLGTGAGGYTF
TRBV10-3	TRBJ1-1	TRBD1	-	TGTGCCATCAGCGCTTCGACAGGGCACGGGGCCGATACTGAAGCTTTCTTT	CAISASTGHGADTEAFF
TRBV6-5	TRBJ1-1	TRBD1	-	TGTGCCAGCAGCCCCAGGGGGTTGGACACTGAAGCTTTCTTT	CASSPRGLDTEAFF
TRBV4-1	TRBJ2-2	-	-	TGCGCCAGCAGCCAAGAACGGGGGAGCGGGGAGCTGTTTTTT	CASSQERGSGELFF
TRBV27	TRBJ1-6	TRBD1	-	TGTGCCAGCGCAGGGGGCAGAAGTTCACCCCTCCACTTT	CASAGGRSSPLHF
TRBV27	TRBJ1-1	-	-	TGTGCCAGCAGTTTGTCGACACAGAGCGAAGCTTTCTTT	CASSLSTQSEAFF
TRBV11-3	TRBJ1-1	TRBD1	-	TGTGCCAGCAGCTTAGTAGGGACAGTGAACACTGAAGCTTTCTTT	CASSLVGTVNTEAFF
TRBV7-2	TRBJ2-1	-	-	TGTGCCAGCAGCTACAAATACCAGAATGAGCAGTTCTTC	CASSYKYQNEQFF
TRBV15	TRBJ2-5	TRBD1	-	TGTGCCACCAGCAGAGATCCAGGGGGCTTGGAGACCCAGTACTTC	CATSRDPGGLETQYF
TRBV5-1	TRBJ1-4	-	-	TGCGCCAGCAGCTCCGGGGGAAAAGGGGAAAAACTGTTTTTT	CASSSGGKGEKLFF